The T cell receptor (beta chain) under discussion was sequenced for a study of blood T cell repertoires in COVID-19. Per the study methods: Quantification of nucleated cells was approximated via reference gene primer amplification. TCRdb keeps only in-frame clones here, not all; method: immunoSEQ multiplex PCR. That table gives V, J and clone size, and the DNA gave D and trimming. The data hold over 250,000 clones, with over 80% observed a single time. V was shortened by 0 bases and J by 0 bases, with 10 bases between the two germline ends. This CDR3 has 16 amino acids. Germline loops: CDR1 SGDLS, CDR2 YYNGEE.

This rearrangement joins TRBV9 to TRBJ1-3; no reliable D call. The TCR originated in a woman in her 40s who had recovered from COVID-19. The source material was peripheral blood. This CDR3 is CASSVAAGSSGNTIYF. CDR3 nucleotides: TGTGCCAGCAGCGTAGCAGCGGGTAGCTCTGGAAACACCATATATTTT.